This T cell receptor (beta chain) stems from a study of T cells in Graves' hyperthyroidism and ophthalmopathy (dated by TCRdb to between 2018 and 2020). Regarding the research as a whole: Peripheral blood samples were taken at initial diagnosis, before any treatment was given. TCR V-J signatures able to tell the groups apart were searched for in a discovery cohort of 90 to 100 patients, of whom more than 40 had Graves' ophthalmopathy and 57 had stable Graves' hyperthyroidism. An independent validation cohort of about 20 hyperthyroidism patients and 15 or so patients who later progressed to ophthalmopathy tested prospective prediction of ophthalmopathy. The approximately 100 discovery patients were divided at random into training and test sets in a 7:3 ratio. The study also compared thyroid tissue and blood T-cell repertoires from roughly 6 Graves' hyperthyroidism patients. After sampling, hyperthyroidism patients received methimazole starting at 30 mg daily, and ophthalmopathy patients received high-dose intravenous methylprednisolone. According to the paper, TCR Vbeta CDR3 sequencing was carried out on over 130 peripheral blood samples, which came from 40 to 45 ophthalmopathy, under 85 hyperthyroidism and roughly 17 progressor patients.

General findings and caveats noted by the study authors: Blood samples also contained most of the expanded thyroid clonotypes (frequency above 0.001), which suggests that blood repertoires may reflect thyroid immune responses. In validation, the model predicted progression to ophthalmopathy a median of about 6.8 months before onset, with approximately 68% sensitivity and roughly 73% specificity. No statistical method was used to fix the sample size in advance, and group allocation was not hidden from the investigators. In cross-validation, a model built on a 13 V-J signature told ophthalmopathy apart from stable hyperthyroidism with 85% to 90% sensitivity and approximately 81% specificity, and in testing the same model reached 80%/75%.

This clonotype showed up just a few times. The clone's antigen remains unknown. The record has no base qualities; no much larger clone is one base away. Moderately to severely active disease, a Clinical Activity Score of at least 3, a NOSPECS grade of at least 4, and a duration under 3 months were present in ophthalmopathy patients. The study excluded patients with uncontrolled infections, other autoimmune diseases, pregnancy or lactation. Diagnoses relied on clinical symptoms, serum thyroxine and TRAb, thyroid ultrasound and orbital computed tomography. Ficoll-Paque density gradient centrifugation was used to isolate PBMCs from around 10 ml of fresh peripheral blood. Total RNA was extracted using Trizol reagent, and RNA quality was assessed on an Agilent 2100 Bioanalyzer. As encoded in the germline V gene (reference sequence), CDR1 is LNHDA while CDR2 is SQIVND. There are 14 amino acids in the CDR3, from cysteine to phenylalanine inclusive. Solely the CDR3 DNA is kept, with 42 bases framed from the first base. Trimming accounts for 7 bases at V and 9 bases at J, while the number of junction bases matched to no gene is 9.

The TCR beta CDR3 regions were amplified from RNA transcripts. For the first round of RT-PCR on the TCR CDR3, the HTBI primer set was used together with the Qiagen OneStep RT-PCR kit. A second multiplex PCR round built the libraries, followed by size selection and purification. Libraries were sequenced paired-end with 100 bp reads on an Illumina HiSeq2000. The original pipeline was this. SOAPnuke was used to process the raw data, with reads discarded if the reads contained adapters or uncalled bases, had a mean Phred below 15, or lacked an exact constant-primer or identifier match. High-quality paired reads were merged with COPE v1.2.5, and unique nucleotide sequences were defined as clonotypes. MiTCR v1.1 was used to align clonotypes to the IMGT TRBV, TRBD and TRBJ reference segments. The analysis was restricted to V-J combinations with a frequency above 0.0001, which together covered roughly 99% of the repertoires. A TCS score was defined as the ratio of F50 (clonal expansion) to E x V (chaos), with BLOSUM62-based TCRdist applied between CDR3 peptides within each V-J. Welch's t-statistics and random forest reduced 500 to 650 V-J features to around 14, which were used in a naive Bayes classifier (R e1071). Clones were called with MiXCR by TCRdb after fastp trimmed the public reads at Q25, and only in-frame beta chains were retained. Each entry merges the rows of one CDR3 protein and shows their most common DNA and genes. These V and J calls originate from TCRdb's pipeline instead of the authors' own analysis. The table for this sample lists fewer than 350,000 distinct CDR3 sequences; around a fifth of them were counted only once. Jointly, the top ten make up under 45% of the sample.

The sequence links TRBV19 to TRBJ2-2, with 9 bases aligning to TRBD1. The sequence was collected from a man in his fifties with Graves' ophthalmopathy. The sample was blood. The DNA reads as follows: TGTGCCAGTAACACGGGACAGGGTGGGTGGGAGCTGTTTTTT. This gives the protein CASNTGQGGWELFF. Reference TRBV19 and TRBJ2-2 genes cover what lies past the CDR3, so the full variable domain is DGGITQSPKYLFRKEGQNVTLSCEQNLNHDAMYWYRQDPGQGLRLIYYSQIVNDFQKGDIAEGYSVSREKKESFPLTVTSAQKNPTAFYLCASNTGQGGWELFFGEGSRLTVL.